The source of this T cell receptor (beta chain) is a study of T cell responses to AZD1222 COVID-19 vaccine. Broader study findings: When two AZD1222 doses had been given, Spike-specific TCR breadth and depth rose. There were vaccine-associated CD4 TCRs across spike, dominant at 160-218 and 743-854. White British ancestry dominated among donors, who included more females, and clonal diversity was possibly underestimated.

Only in-frame clones appear in the TCRdb table, and some are missing; sequencing was by immunoSEQ multiplex PCR. The sample records about 82,000 clones, approximately 83% being singletons. As to this clone: Its antigen is unknown.

The clonotype was recovered from an adult who received the AZD1222 COVID-19 vaccine. Sequenced here: peripheral blood, sampled 28 days after the second AZD1222 dose.

The CDR3 protein is CASSLKYRLAGDTDTQYF. The CDR3 DNA follows: TGTGCCAGCAGTTTAAAGTACAGGCTAGCGGGCGACACAGATACGCAGTATTTT. The chain joins TRBV27 to TRBJ2-3, with 8 positions matching TRBD2. Germline lookup yields CDR1 MNHEY and CDR2 SMNVEV (reference sequence). CDR3 length: 18 residues. The junction had 12 bases not matched to a gene; V was cut back by 2 bases and J by 2 bases.